The present TCR beta chain was sequenced within a study of blood T cells in healthy people across ages. Findings and caveats of the study: The unknown donor CMV status may have confounded expanded clonotype changes.

This CDR3 comprises 15 residues. Germline CDR1 is KGHSH and CDR2 is LQKENI. V lost 3 bases, J lost 5 bases, and 14 bases lay in between. In each sample, at least 6 million PBMCs were isolated. A minimum of 6 micrograms of total RNA was extracted per sample. A word on this clonotype: Antigen unknown.

Combining a sample-barcoded 5' primer with a J-beta primer mix, a second PCR ran for about 6 to 12 cycles. TCRdb processed the 5' RACE reads anew with MiXCR; each CDR3 protein has one entry. The sample holds 1,500,000 or so distinct CDR3 sequences, around 59% seen once. Sequenced material: blood. The source is a man aged 18 to 30 in good health. This chain uses TRBV18 with TRBJ2-1; D is possibly TRBD1 (6 bases). CDR3 in amino acids: CASSPTGKTNNEQFF. The CDR3 DNA reads as TGTGCCAGCTCACCGACAGGCAAAACCAACAATGAGCAGTTCTTC.